These T cell receptor beta chains were read from a single sample in a study of response to subunit inactivated influenza vaccine. From the RT-PCR reads, TCRdb called clonotypes with MiXCR, one entry per CDR3 protein. The sample shows 650,000 to 700,000 distinct CDR3 sequences, approximately 14% of them seen only once. The specimen was PBMCs from blood, collected 12 days after vaccination. These receptors all come from a man aged 50 to 59 who received an inactivated influenza vaccine. Each CDR3 is given with its conserved first and last residue. D genes are given only for firm matches. Where a row states a size, it is once, few, many or the class of an expanded clone; other rows omit it.

CDR3 DNA	CDR3 protein	J gene	D gene	clone size	V gene
TGTGCCAGCAGCTTGGACCAGGGGGCAAGGAATGAAAAACTGTTTTTT	CASSLDQGARNEKLFF	TRBJ1-4	TRBD1	NA	TRBV5-6
TGCGCCAGCAGCCAAGTGATGGGGACCCCCGATACGCAGTATTTT	CASSQVMGTPDTQYF	TRBJ2-3	NA	NA	TRBV4-3
TGTGCCAGCAGCCAGGGGACAGTGCTTGGAAACACCATATATTTT	CASSQGTVLGNTIYF	TRBJ1-3	TRBD1	few	TRBV7-9
TGTGCCAGCAGCTTAGCATCGGCGGAAAATGAGCAGTTCTTC	CASSLASAENEQFF	TRBJ2-1	NA	NA	TRBV7-2
TGCGCCAGCAGCCAAGAGCATGGAAGAATGAAAGCTTTCTTT	CASSQEHGRMKAFF	TRBJ1-1	NA	few	TRBV4-3
TGTGCCAGCAGCCCCCGCTCGGGGATATATGGCTACACCTTC	CASSPRSGIYGYTF	TRBJ1-2	NA	few	TRBV3-1
TGTGCCAGCAGTTTTGACAGGGAGAATTACAATGAGCAGTTCTTC	CASSFDRENYNEQFF	TRBJ2-1	TRBD1	many	TRBV12-3/TRBV12-4
TGCGCCAGCAGCCAAGATCGGACCAATGAAAAACTGTTTTTT	CASSQDRTNEKLFF	TRBJ1-4	NA	NA	TRBV4-3
TGCAGTGCTAGAGGACCACAGGGGGCTTACGAGCAGTACTTC	CSARGPQGAYEQYF	TRBJ2-7	TRBD1	many	TRBV20-1
TGTGCCAGCAGCTTCTTGGCAGGGGGTTACGGTGAAGCTTTCTTT	CASSFLAGGYGEAFF	TRBJ1-1	TRBD1	NA	TRBV7-8
TGTGCCAGCAGTACACACCTCCTCGGACGGGGCCCTACCTACGAGCAGTACTTC	CASSTHLLGRGPTYEQYF	TRBJ2-7	NA	NA	TRBV28
TGTGCCAGCAGGAAAAATTCGGCGAGCGGGGAGCTGTTTTTT	CASRKNSASGELFF	TRBJ2-2	NA	few	TRBV7-2
TGCAGTGCTAGCCTGACAACTAACTATGGCTACACCTTC	CSASLTTNYGYTF	TRBJ1-2	NA	few	TRBV20-1
TGTGCCAGCAGCCTAGGGACCCCCTACGAGCAGTACTTC	CASSLGTPYEQYF	TRBJ2-7	NA	many	TRBV11-2
TGCGCCAGCAGCCAAGAAGTGAACTATGGCTACACCTTC	CASSQEVNYGYTF	TRBJ1-2	NA	NA	TRBV4-3
TGTGCCAGCAGCCAATACACCCTAGGGGGAAGCAATCAGCCCCAGCATTTT	CASSQYTLGGSNQPQHF	TRBJ1-5	NA	NA	TRBV16
TGTGCCACTAGTATAGATAGAATGGGCGGCAATGAGCAGTTCTTC	CATSIDRMGGNEQFF	TRBJ2-1	NA	NA	TRBV19
TGTGCCAGCAGCTTAGGGACTAGAATCTACAATGAGCAGTTCTTC	CASSLGTRIYNEQFF	TRBJ2-1	TRBD2	few	TRBV7-9
TGTGCCAGCAGCTTAGAGAGTAGAAATACGCAGTATTTT	CASSLESRNTQYF	TRBJ2-3	NA	NA	TRBV7-9
TGCGCCAGCAGCGTTAGCGGGAGCGGGACAGATACGCAGTATTTT	CASSVSGSGTDTQYF	TRBJ2-3	TRBD2	NA	TRBV5-1
TGTGCCAGCAGTTTGAGACAGGCTGGCAACTACGAGCAGTACTTC	CASSLRQAGNYEQYF	TRBJ2-7	NA	few	TRBV12-3/TRBV12-4
TGTGCCAGCACCCTGGGTGGGGTCTGGTGGTCGGGGACCCAGTACTTC	CASTLGGVWWSGTQYF	TRBJ2-5	NA	NA	TRBV6-1
TGTGCCAGGTCGGGGGGGGGAGAGACCCAGTACTTC	CARSGGGETQYF	TRBJ2-5	TRBD2	few	TRBV7-2
TGTGCCAGTACGCCGAGGGGCGGCAGGGCAAGCAATCAGCCCCAGCATTTT	CASTPRGGRASNQPQHF	TRBJ1-5	NA	few	TRBV19
TGTGCCAGTAGTGCGACAGGGAGGACGATCGAGACCCAGTACTTC	CASSATGRTIETQYF	TRBJ2-5	NA	few	TRBV19
TGTGCCAGCAGCCAAGAGTGGTCCCTGTTCTTC	CASSQEWSLFF	TRBJ2-1	NA	NA	TRBV3-1
TGTGCCAGCAGCTGGGGGTACGGGAGCGTGGACGAGCAGTACTTC	CASSWGYGSVDEQYF	TRBJ2-7	NA	few	TRBV5-6
TGTGCCAGCAGTTCACAGGGAATGAGCAATCAGCCCCAGCATTTT	CASSSQGMSNQPQHF	TRBJ1-5	NA	NA	TRBV7-2
TGTGCCAGCAGCCCGAAGCGGGCACCTAGAGACTATGGCTACACCTTC	CASSPKRAPRDYGYTF	TRBJ1-2	NA	NA	TRBV7-9
TGTGCCAGCAGGGGAGCTGGGACATTTAACACTGAAGCTTTCTTT	CASRGAGTFNTEAFF	TRBJ1-1	NA	NA	TRBV6-1
TGCAGTGCCCCAAACCTGATGGACGGAAGGCAGTTCTTC	CSAPNLMDGRQFF	TRBJ2-1	NA	few	TRBV20-1
TGCGCCAGCAGACAGAGAATCAGGACCGGGGAGCTGTTTTTT	CASRQRIRTGELFF	TRBJ2-2	NA	NA	TRBV4-3
TGCAGCGTTGAAGAGTGGTTAGGAAACTATGGCTACACCTTC	CSVEEWLGNYGYTF	TRBJ1-2	NA	few	TRBV29-1
TGCGCCAGCAGAGAGGCAGGCATTAATGAAAAACTGTTTTTT	CASREAGINEKLFF	TRBJ1-4	NA	NA	TRBV10-2
TGTGCCAGCAGTCGAAGCGGGGGGGCCCTGTACGAGCAGTACTTC	CASSRSGGALYEQYF	TRBJ2-7	TRBD2	NA	TRBV3-1
TGTGCCATCAGTGAGAGGCAGGGGCCCTCCTACGAGCAGTACTTC	CAISERQGPSYEQYF	TRBJ2-7	NA	NA	TRBV10-3
TGCAGTGCTAGGGTAGTCGCGGGAGGGGGGTACAATGAGCAGTTCTTC	CSARVVAGGGYNEQFF	TRBJ2-1	TRBD2	NA	TRBV20-1
TGTGCCAGCAGTCCCAGACAGGGGGTGAACACTGAAGCTTTCTTT	CASSPRQGVNTEAFF	TRBJ1-1	TRBD1	NA	TRBV6-1
TGTGCCTGGAGTCATTACACTGAAGCTTTCTTT	CAWSHYTEAFF	TRBJ1-1	NA	once	TRBV30
TGTGCCAGCAGTGGAAGAGGGGGGGCAGATACGCAGTATTTT	CASSGRGGADTQYF	TRBJ2-3	NA	NA	TRBV6-4
TGTGCCAGCAGACCACGACTAGCGGGAGTGGGGGATGAGCAGTTCTTC	CASRPRLAGVGDEQFF	TRBJ2-1	TRBD2	NA	TRBV6-1
TGCAGTGCTAGGGGAGGGGCCACTGAAGCTTTCTTT	CSARGGATEAFF	TRBJ1-1	NA	NA	TRBV20-1